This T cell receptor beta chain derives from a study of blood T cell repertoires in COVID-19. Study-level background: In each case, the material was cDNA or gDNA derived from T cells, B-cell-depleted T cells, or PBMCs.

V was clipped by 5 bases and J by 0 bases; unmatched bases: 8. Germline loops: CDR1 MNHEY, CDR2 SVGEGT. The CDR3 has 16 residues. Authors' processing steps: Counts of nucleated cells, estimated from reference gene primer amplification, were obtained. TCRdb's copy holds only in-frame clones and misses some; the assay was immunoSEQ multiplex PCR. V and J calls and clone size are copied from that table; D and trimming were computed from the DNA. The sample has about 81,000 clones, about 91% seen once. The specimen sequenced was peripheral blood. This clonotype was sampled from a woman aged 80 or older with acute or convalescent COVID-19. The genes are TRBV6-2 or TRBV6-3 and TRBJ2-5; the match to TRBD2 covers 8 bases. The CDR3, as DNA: TGTGCCAGCAGTATCCCGGCGGGGGGACACCAAGAGACCCAGTACTTC. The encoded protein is CASSIPAGGHQETQYF.